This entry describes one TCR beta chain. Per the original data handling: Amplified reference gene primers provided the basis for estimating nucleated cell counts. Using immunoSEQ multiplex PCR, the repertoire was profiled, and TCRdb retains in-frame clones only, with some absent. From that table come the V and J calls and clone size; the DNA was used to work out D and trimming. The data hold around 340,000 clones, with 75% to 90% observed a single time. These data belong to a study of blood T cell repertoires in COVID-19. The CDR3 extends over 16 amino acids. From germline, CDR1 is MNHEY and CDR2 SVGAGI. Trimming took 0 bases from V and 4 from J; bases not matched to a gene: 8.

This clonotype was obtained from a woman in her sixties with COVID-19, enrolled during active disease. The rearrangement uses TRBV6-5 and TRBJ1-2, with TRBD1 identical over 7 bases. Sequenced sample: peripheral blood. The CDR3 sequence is CASSYSLTGRVYGYTF. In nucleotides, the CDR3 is TGTGCCAGCAGTTACTCACTGACAGGGCGGGTCTATGGCTACACCTTC.